This T cell receptor beta chain derives from a study of radiation and T cells in renal cell carcinoma. Time point here: baseline pretreatment blood. Described treatment: 15 Gy SBRT to primary tumor, nephrectomy 4 weeks later. Serial blood draws occurred at baseline and 2 and 4 weeks post-SBRT. The tumor was a clear cell renal cell carcinoma. V lost 3 bases to trimming and J lost 0 bases; unmatched junction nucleotides: 8. The CDR3 covers 17 residues. The germline gives CDR1 MGHRA, CDR2 YSYEKL. This table comes from immunoSEQ multiplex PCR, and its TCRdb copy is limited to in-frame clones, with some not included. The table records approximately 100,000 clones, around nine tenths of them present only once.

Sequencing used blood, obtained from a patient whose treatment included radiotherapy and nephrectomy. The rearrangement joins TRBV4-1 to TRBJ2-3, with 8 positions matching TRBD2. The sequence was collected from a man over 45 with renal cell carcinoma. CDR3 loop: CASSHGGALSSTDTQYF. The CDR3 nucleotides read TGCGCCAGCAGCCACGGGGGGGCCCTATCTAGCACAGATACGCAGTATTTT.